This passage covers 19 T cell receptor beta chains from one sample sequenced in a study of blood T cells in healthy people across ages. A second 7 to 11 cycle PCR used barcoded and J-beta primers. TCRdb independently ran MiXCR on the 5' RACE reads; one entry per CDR3 protein. The sample has approximately 1.5 million distinct CDR3 sequences, about 35% seen once; the top ten hold around 11%. The sequencing sample was made of blood. Receptors were obtained from a woman aged 25 to 39 in good health.

V and J are TRBV2 and TRBJ2-3, with 9 bases lining up with TRBD2. Germline V gene lookup returns CDR1 SNHLY and CDR2 FYNNEI. Losses at the gene ends were 7 bases for V and 4 bases for J; bases not matched to a gene: 9. There are 15 residues in the CDR3. CDR3 sequence: CASKEWREGPDTQYF. The CDR3 bases are TGTGCCAGCAAAGAATGGCGGGAGGGACCAGATACGCAGTATTTT.

This clonotype has only a few counts. V gene TRBV25-1 combines with J gene TRBJ2-3, with D unresolved. CDR3 length: 15 amino acids. Germline V gene sequence: CDR1 MGHDK, CDR2 SYGVNS. V was shortened by 3 bases and J by 4 bases, with 14 bases between the two germline ends. In DNA form, the CDR3 reads TGTGCCAGCAGTGAGGCCCTCTCACCTTCAGATACGCAGTATTTT. Encoded protein: CASSEALSPSDTQYF.

The V call is TRBV30, the J call TRBJ1-2, with TRBD1 matching 9 bases. Trimming cost V 1 base and J 4 bases; bases outside gene matches: 1. The germline gives CDR1 GTSNPN, CDR2 SVGIG (reference sequence). This CDR3 region has 13 residues. CDR3 sequence (DNA): TGTGCCTGGAGTGCGGGACAGGGCTATGGCTACACCTTC. This sequence encodes CAWSAGQGYGYTF.

The chain joins TRBV5-6 to TRBJ2-7; 11 nucleotides align to TRBD1. The junction had 7 bases not matched to a gene; V was cut back by 4 bases and J by 7 bases. CDR3 length: 14 residues. Germline CDR1 and CDR2: SGHDT and YYEEEE. CDR3 sequence (DNA): TGTGCCAGCAGCCGTACCGGGACAGGGGGAGAGCAGTACTTC. Translation: CASSRTGTGGEQYF. The full variable domain, with the rest looked up from reference TRBV5-6 and TRBJ2-7, is DAGVTQSPTHLIKTRGQQVTLRCSPKSGHDTVSWYQQALGQGPQFIFQYYEEEERQRGNFPDRFSGHQFPNYSSELNVNALLLGDSALYLCASSRTGTGGEQYFGPGTRLTVT.

The sample holds a few counts of this clonotype. The J gene is TRBJ2-3, the V gene TRBV20-1; 8 bases line up with TRBD1. The CDR3 length is 12 residues. The germline CDR1 and CDR2 sequences are DFQATT and SNEGSKA (reference sequence). V shed 6 bases and J 6 bases; nucleotides not matched to a gene: 5. CDR3 protein: CSAQDRDDTQYF. In nucleotides, the CDR3 is TGCAGTGCCCAGGACAGGGACGATACGCAGTATTTT.

This clonotype was recorded many times. The CDR3 sequence is CAISGMGGGSYNEQFF. CDR3 DNA sequence: TGTGCCATCAGTGGTATGGGCGGGGGCTCTTACAATGAGCAGTTCTTC. The chain carries TRBV10-3 and TRBJ2-1, with D tentatively TRBD2 (7 bases). This CDR3 spans 16 amino acids. The germline gives CDR1 ENHRY, CDR2 SYGVKD. V lost 4 bases and J 4 bases, leaving 17 bases between the germline ends.

The genes are TRBV30 and TRBJ1-6; D ambiguous. V lost 5 bases and J lost 9, with 8 bases in between. Germline lookup yields CDR1 GTSNPN and CDR2 SVGIG (reference sequence). The CDR3 spans 11 residues. Here the CDR3 DNA reads TGTGCCTGGGGACGTGTTTCACCCCTCCACTTT. This encodes CAWGRVSPLHF. Using reference TRBV30 and TRBJ1-6 for the parts outside the CDR3, the full variable domain is SQTIHQWPATLVQPVGSPLSLECTVEGTSNPNLYWYRQAAGRGLQLLFYSVGIGQISSEVPQNLSASRPQDRQFILSSKKLLLSDSGFYLCAWGRVSPLHFGNGTRLTVT.

This clonotype was seen more than once but under ten times. This chain links TRBV4-2 with TRBJ2-5; possible D gene TRBD2, 6 bases. Between the trimmed V and J ends, which lost 0 bases and 1 base, there was a span of 12 bases. The CDR3 is 16 amino acids. CDR1 is LGHNA and CDR2 is YNFKEQ in the germline V gene. This chain's CDR3 is CASSQDPRDFQETQYF. The CDR3 coding sequence is TGTGCCAGCAGCCAAGACCCCCGGGACTTCCAAGAGACCCAGTACTTC.

V is TRBV3-1 and J is TRBJ2-2; 12 bases fit TRBD2. The CDR3 sequence is 19 residues long. Trimming cost V 3 bases and J 2 bases; bases outside gene matches: 10. Germline CDR1 reads LGHDT; CDR2 reads YNNKEL (reference sequence). CDR3 sequence reads: CASSHLVLAGGSNTGELFF. In DNA form, the CDR3 reads TGTGCCAGCAGCCACCTCGTACTAGCGGGAGGTAGTAACACCGGGGAGCTGTTTTTT.

The chain joins TRBV6-2 or TRBV6-3 to TRBJ2-7; D call uncertain. This CDR3 spans 12 amino acids. Germline values: CDR1 MNHEY, CDR2 SVGEGT. V was clipped by 5 bases and J by 4 bases, with 9 bases between them. CDR3 sequence reads: CASSNDLYEQYF. The CDR3 nucleotides read TGTGCCAGCAGTAACGACTTATACGAGCAGTACTTC.

V usage is TRBV28 and J usage is TRBJ2-5; D perhaps matches TRBD2 (5 bases). Per germline, CDR1 MDHEN and CDR2 SYDVKM. Trimming removed 5 bases at V and 10 bases at J, with 14 bases between. The CDR3 has 12 amino acids. This CDR3 reads CASSKNLGSQYF. The CDR3, as DNA: TGTGCCAGCAGTAAGAATCTGGGGAGCCAGTACTTC.

This clonotype occurred a few times. J is TRBJ1-1 and V is TRBV19; D uncertain. V lost 3 bases to trimming and J lost 5 bases, with 10 bases between them. CDR1 is LNHDA, CDR2 SQIVND, per germline (reference sequence). This CDR3 has 13 residues. CDR3 nucleotides: TGTGCCAGTAGTATCCCCCTAGGGACTGAAGCTTTCTTT. This sequence encodes CASSIPLGTEAFF. Full variable domain (rest looked up from reference TRBV19 and TRBJ1-1): DGGITQSPKYLFRKEGQNVTLSCEQNLNHDAMYWYRQDPGQGLRLIYYSQIVNDFQKGDIAEGYSVSREKKESFPLTVTSAQKNPTAFYLCASSIPLGTEAFFGQGTRLTVV.

This clonotype appeared a single time. A much larger clonotype is one base distant, so this may be a read error. The chain couples TRBV4-1 to TRBJ1-2; D may be TRBD1 (6 bases). The CDR3 contains 15 residues. Germline CDR1 is MGHRA and CDR2 is YSYEKL. DNA of the CDR3: TGCGCCAGCAGCCGGAACAGGGAGATTAACCATGGCTACACCTTC. Its translation is CASSRNREINHGYTF.

The V and J genes are TRBV20-1 and TRBJ2-5; possibly TRBD1 for D (6 bases). Germline CDR1 reads DFQATT; CDR2 reads SNEGSKA (reference sequence). The CDR3 has 12 amino acids. Deletions cut 8 bases from V and 1 base from J, with 11 bases between. The CDR3 coding sequence is TGCAGTACCCGGGACACCCAAGAGACCCAGTACTTC. Its translation is CSTRDTQETQYF.

The rearrangement links TRBV29-1 to TRBJ1-2; D is uncertain. The CDR3 is 14 amino acids. Germline CDR1 SQVTM, CDR2 ANQGSEA. V lost 6 bases, J lost 4 bases, and 18 bases lay in between. CDR3 DNA sequence: TGCAGCGTGAGAAAAGACGGGGTTAGCTATGGCTACACCTTC. It specifies CSVRKDGVSYGYTF.

This clonotype was counted many times. This chain links TRBV28 with TRBJ1-2; D is ambiguous. V was clipped by 3 bases and J by 6 bases, with 8 bases between them. The CDR3 has 12 residues. Germline-derived CDR1 and CDR2 are MDHEN and SYDVKM. The CDR3 is CASSFNRDGYTF. DNA of the CDR3: TGTGCCAGCAGTTTCAATCGTGATGGCTACACCTTC.

This clonotype has only a few counts. The rearrangement joins TRBV3-1 to TRBJ2-7, with 8 bases fitting TRBD2. This CDR3 is 15 amino acids long. Trimming at V came to 8 bases and at J to 0 bases, leaving 9 bases not matched to a gene. Germline V gene sequence: CDR1 LGHDT, CDR2 YNNKEL (reference sequence). CDR3 in DNA: TGTGCCAGCTCCCAGCGGGAGTTGTTCTCCTACGAGCAGTACTTC. It is translated as CASSQRELFSYEQYF.

This CDR3 is CASSFAAGNYGYTF. CDR3 sequence (DNA): TGTGCCAGCAGTTTCGCTGCGGGTAACTATGGCTACACCTTC. The chain joins TRBV27 to TRBJ1-2; D remains ambiguous. This CDR3 contains 14 residues. The germline V and J ends were trimmed by 3 bases and 1 base, with 9 bases remaining between them. The germline V gene has CDR1 MNHEY and CDR2 SMNVEV (reference sequence).

This chain joins TRBV20-1 and TRBJ2-7; maybe TRBD1 (6 bases). With the DNA end fitting TRBJ2-5 better, the J assignment may be wrong. CDR1 and CDR2 (germline): DFQATT, SNEGSKA (reference sequence). This CDR3 has 15 residues. The CDR3 loop is CSARSGTGDTKTQYF. Here the CDR3 DNA reads TGCAGTGCTAGATCCGGGACCGGGGACACGAAGACCCAGTACTTC.